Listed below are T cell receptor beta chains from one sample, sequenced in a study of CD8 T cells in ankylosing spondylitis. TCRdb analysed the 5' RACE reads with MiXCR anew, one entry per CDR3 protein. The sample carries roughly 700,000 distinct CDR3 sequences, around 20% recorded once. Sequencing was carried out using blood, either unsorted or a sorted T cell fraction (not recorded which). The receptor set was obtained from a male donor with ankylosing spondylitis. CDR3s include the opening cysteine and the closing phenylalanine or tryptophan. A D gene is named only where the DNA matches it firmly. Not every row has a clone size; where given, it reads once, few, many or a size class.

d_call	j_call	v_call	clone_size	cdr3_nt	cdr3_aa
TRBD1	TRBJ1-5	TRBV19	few	TGTGCCAGTAGCACACGGACAGGGGATGGCAATCAGCCCCAGCATTTT	CASSTRTGDGNQPQHF
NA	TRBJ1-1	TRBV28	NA	TGTGCCAGCATTCAGGGGCAGGGGCAGGGAAGTCGGCCTGAAGCTTTCTTT	CASIQGQGQGSRPEAFF
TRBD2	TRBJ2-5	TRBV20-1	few	TGCAGTGCTAGTAGGGGCGGGAGGGGAGAGACCCAGTACTTC	CSASRGGRGETQYF
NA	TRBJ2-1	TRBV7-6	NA	TGTGCCAGCAGCTCGGGACTCTATGAGCAGTTCTTC	CASSSGLYEQFF
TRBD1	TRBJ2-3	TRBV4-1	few	TGCGCCAGCAGCCAAGGCAGGGGGTCCACAGATACGCAGTATTTT	CASSQGRGSTDTQYF
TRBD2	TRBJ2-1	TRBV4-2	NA	TGTGCCAGCAGCCAATACCACCACGGCGGGACTAGCGGCTACAATGAGCAGTTCTTC	CASSQYHHGGTSGYNEQFF
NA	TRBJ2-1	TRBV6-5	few	TGTGCCAGCAGTTACGTCACCGGCAATGAGCAGTTCTTC	CASSYVTGNEQFF
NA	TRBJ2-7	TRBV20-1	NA	TGCAGTGCTAGGGAACCCACCCTTCCCTCATCCTACGAGCAGTACTTC	CSAREPTLPSSYEQYF
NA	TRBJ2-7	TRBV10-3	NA	TGTGCCATCAGGACAGCCGGCTACTTCGAGCAGTACTTC	CAIRTAGYFEQYF
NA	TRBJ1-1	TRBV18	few	TGTGCCAGCTCACCACGAAACCTGGGCACTGAAGCTTTCTTT	CASSPRNLGTEAFF
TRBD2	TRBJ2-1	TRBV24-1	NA	TGTGCCACCAGTGACCCCGGGACTAGCGGGAACGAGCAGTTCTTC	CATSDPGTSGNEQFF
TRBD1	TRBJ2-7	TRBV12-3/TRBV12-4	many	TGTGCCAGCAGTTCGGACAGGGGGCCTTCTTACTCCTACGAGCAGTACTTC	CASSSDRGPSYSYEQYF
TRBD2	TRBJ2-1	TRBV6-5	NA	TGTGCCAGCAAAGGACTAGCTAATGAGCAGTTCTTC	CASKGLANEQFF
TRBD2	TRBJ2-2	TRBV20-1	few	TGCAGTGCTGAGCAGCGGGGGAACACCGGGGAGCTGTTTTTT	CSAEQRGNTGELFF
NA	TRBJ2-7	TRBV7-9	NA	TGTGCCAGCAGCATACAAAACTCCTACGAGCAGTACTTC	CASSIQNSYEQYF
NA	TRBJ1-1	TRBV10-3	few	TGTGCCATCAGTGAACGGGGGGAGAACACTGAAGCTTTCTTT	CAISERGENTEAFF
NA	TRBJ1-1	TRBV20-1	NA	TGCAGTGCTAGAGACGGGGGTGTGAACACTGAAGCTTTCTTT	CSARDGGVNTEAFF
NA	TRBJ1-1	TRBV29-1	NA	TGCAGCGTTGAAGAGGAAGGGCACACTGAAGCTTTCTTT	CSVEEEGHTEAFF
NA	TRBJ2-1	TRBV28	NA	TGTGCCAGCAGTTTGAGACAGGATCGGCAGTTCTTC	CASSLRQDRQFF
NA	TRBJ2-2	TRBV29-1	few	TGCAGCGCCCTACCTCGCTTTGCGAACACCGGGGAGCTGTTTTTT	CSALPRFANTGELFF
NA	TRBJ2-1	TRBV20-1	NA	TGCAGTGCTTCGGACTGGAACTACAATGAGCAGTTCTTC	CSASDWNYNEQFF
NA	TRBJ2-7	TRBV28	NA	TGTGCCAGCAGTTCGACACAATTTTCCTACGAGCAGTACTTC	CASSSTQFSYEQYF
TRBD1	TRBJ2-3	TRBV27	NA	TGTGCCAGCAGTGTGGACAGGGAAGGGGCAGATACGCAGTATTTT	CASSVDREGADTQYF
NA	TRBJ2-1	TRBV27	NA	TGTGCCAGCAGTTCGAGGGGGGCGCAGTTCTTC	CASSSRGAQFF
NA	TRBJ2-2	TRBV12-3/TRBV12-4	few	TGTGCCAGCACCCCCCCGTCTAGTACCACCGGGGAGCTGTTTTTT	CASTPPSSTTGELFF
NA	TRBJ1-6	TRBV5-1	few	TGCGCCAGCAGCCTGGAGGGTGAGAATTCACCCCTCCACTTT	CASSLEGENSPLHF
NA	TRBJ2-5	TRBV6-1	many	TGTGCCAGCAGCCGAAAAGCGGGACAGGAAGAGACCCAGTACTTC	CASSRKAGQEETQYF
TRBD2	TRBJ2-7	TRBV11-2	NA	TGTGCCAGCAGCATTCGGACTAGCGGGAGGTCCCAAGGCTCCTACGAGCAGTACTTC	CASSIRTSGRSQGSYEQYF
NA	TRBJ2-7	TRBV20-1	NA	TGCAGTGCTAGTAAGAGGGCTAGCCTTAAAAACGAGCAGTACTTC	CSASKRASLKNEQYF
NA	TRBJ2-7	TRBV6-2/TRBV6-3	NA	TGTGCCAGCAGTTTGAGTTGGGGCGCGGTCGTCTACGAGCAGTACTTC	CASSLSWGAVVYEQYF
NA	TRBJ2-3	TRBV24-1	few	TGTGCCACCAGTGATGGCGGGGCGGGAACAGATACGCAGTATTTT	CATSDGGAGTDTQYF
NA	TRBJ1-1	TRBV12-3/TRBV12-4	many	TGTGCCAGCAGTTTCCTAGGTACTCAGGGCCACGGGGTTGAAGCTTTCTTT	CASSFLGTQGHGVEAFF
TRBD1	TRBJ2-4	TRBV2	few	TGTGCCAGCAGTGCCGCGACAGGGGGCCTTATCATTCAGTACTTC	CASSAATGGLIIQYF
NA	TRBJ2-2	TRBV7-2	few	TGTGCCAGCAGCCCCAACCTAGTTAACACCGGGGAGCTGTTTTTT	CASSPNLVNTGELFF
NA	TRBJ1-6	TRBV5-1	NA	TGCGCCAGCAGCTTGGTGGCGAATTCACCCCTCCACTTT	CASSLVANSPLHF
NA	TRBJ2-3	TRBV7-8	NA	TGTGCCAGCAGCTTAGCTGGGGGTCCCTTCACAGATACGCAGTATTTT	CASSLAGGPFTDTQYF
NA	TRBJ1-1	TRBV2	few	TGTGCCAGCAGGAGAGAGACTCGGAACACTGAAGCTTTCTTT	CASRRETRNTEAFF
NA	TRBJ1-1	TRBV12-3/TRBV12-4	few	TGTGCCAGCAGTTCGGGACCGATGAACACTGAAGCTTTCTTT	CASSSGPMNTEAFF
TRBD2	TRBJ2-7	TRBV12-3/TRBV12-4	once	TGTGCCAGCAGCCTCTGGGGAGCGGGGGCCTCCTACGAGCAGTACTTC	CASSLWGAGASYEQYF
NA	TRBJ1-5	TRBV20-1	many	TGCAGTGCTAGTTCGTACAGCAGCAATCAGCCCCAGCATTTT	CSASSYSSNQPQHF
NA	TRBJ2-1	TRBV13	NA	TGTGCCAGCAGCTTAATTGGGGACCATGAGCAGTTCTTC	CASSLIGDHEQFF
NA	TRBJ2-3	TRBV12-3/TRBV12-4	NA	TGTGCCAGCAGTTGTGTGTCAGCCGTGAATCCCGCAGATACGCAGTATTTT	CASSCVSAVNPADTQYF
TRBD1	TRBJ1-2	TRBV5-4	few	TGTGCCAGCAGCTCCCCGGGACAGGTGAATGGCTACACCTTC	CASSSPGQVNGYTF
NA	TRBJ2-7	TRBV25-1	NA	TGTGCCAGCAGTGAATCGGACCGCGCCGCGCAGTACTTC	CASSESDRAAQYF
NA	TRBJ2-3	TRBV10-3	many	TGTGCCATCAGTGACCCCGGACGCACAGGGGATACGCAGTATTTT	CAISDPGRTGDTQYF
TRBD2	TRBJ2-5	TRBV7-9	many	TGTGCCAGCATACTAGCGGGAGGAGGGGAGACCCAGTACTTC	CASILAGGGETQYF
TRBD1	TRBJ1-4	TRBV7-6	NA	TGTGCCAGCAGGAGACAGGGAGATGAAAAACTGTTTTTT	CASRRQGDEKLFF
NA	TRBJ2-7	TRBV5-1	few	TGCGCCAGCAGCTTCCCCCGATCAAACGAGCAGTACTTC	CASSFPRSNEQYF
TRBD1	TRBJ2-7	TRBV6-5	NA	TGTGCCAGCAGTTCAACCGGGACAGGGCGTTCCTACGAGCAGTACTTC	CASSSTGTGRSYEQYF
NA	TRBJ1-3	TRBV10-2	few	TGCGCCAGCAGTGAGTACACTGGAAACACCATATATTTT	CASSEYTGNTIYF
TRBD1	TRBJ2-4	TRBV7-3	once	TGTGCCAGCAGCGAAACAGGACAGGGAGCCAAAAACATTCAGTACTTC	CASSETGQGAKNIQYF
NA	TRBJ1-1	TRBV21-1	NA	TGTGCCAGCAGCAAAGGGACATTGAACACTGAAGCTTTCTTT	CASSKGTLNTEAFF
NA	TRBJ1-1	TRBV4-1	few	TGCGCCAGCAGCCGATCCGGGACGAACACTGAAGCTTTCTTT	CASSRSGTNTEAFF
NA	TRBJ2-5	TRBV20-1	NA	TGCAGTGCTAGAGAACGCGGGGCTCGGGAGACCCAGTACTTC	CSARERGARETQYF
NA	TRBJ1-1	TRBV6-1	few	TGTGCCAGCAGTGAAGCGGGGGTGGTCACTGAAGCTTTCTTT	CASSEAGVVTEAFF